This TCR beta chain was sequenced during a study of human T cells and chemical hapten exposure. The table lists this clonotype with a few counts. Time point given: patch test 1, 2 weeks after DPC sensitization. Stated treatment: therapeutic diphenylcyclopropenone sensitization with weekly scalp DPC. From germline, CDR1 is SGHNT and CDR2 YENEEA. Trimming removed 5 bases at V and 3 bases at J, with 16 bases between. The CDR3 covers 15 residues. Within the library, unique molecular identifiers were attached to each individual cDNA molecule. MiXCR, run by TCRdb on the RACE reads, gives a single entry per CDR3 protein. Of around 99,000 distinct CDR3 sequences in the sample, approximately 13% were seen once.

V gene TRBV11-3 combines with J gene TRBJ1-1; the D gene is possibly TRBD1 (5 bases). Source: whole blood, taken in connection with sensitization to the hapten diphenylcyclopropenone (DPC). The clonotype originates from a woman aged 40 to 49 with alopecia areata. Some clones in this sample may be carry-over from other donors' samples. The CDR3 loop is CASSLGVPGDTEAFF. The DNA of the CDR3 is TGTGCCAGCAGCCTAGGCGTCCCGGGGGACACTGAAGCTTTCTTT.